The 29 T cell receptor beta chains given below trace back to one sample, sequenced in a study of T cells in women clearing cervical HPV infection. Generated by immunoSEQ multiplex PCR, the TCRdb table keeps only in-frame clones and is missing some. This sample's clone table lists some 41,000 clones. The sequencing input was blood buffy coat. The source of these receptors is a woman aged 18 to 75 with a cervical HPV16 infection that either progressed to CIN3+ or cleared (not recorded which).

With respect to this clone: The read ends 3 residues shy of where the CDR3 ends; the end is completed using the germline J gene. The genes are TRBV10-2 and TRBJ1-6, with D unclear. CDR1 WSHSY and CDR2 SAAADI come from the germline V gene. The CDR3 runs 11 residues. Trimming cost V 5 bases and J 7 bases, with 3 bases left between them. CDR3: CASSPNSPLHF. The CDR3 DNA, read in part, is TGCGCCAGCAGTCCGAATTCACCC.

Remarks on this clone: The CDR3 goes on 3 residues after the read ends, and that part is filled in from the germline J gene. The chain couples TRBV2 to TRBJ2-7; D might be TRBD1 (6 bases). This CDR3 comprises 15 residues. CDR1 is SNHLY, CDR2 FYNNEI, per germline. The ends were cut back, 5 bases at V and 3 bases at J, with 17 bases in the middle. CDR3 DNA (partial): TGTGCCAGCAGTTGGACAGCACCTTCGAACTACGAG. It translates to CASSWTAPSNYE. The entire CDR3 protein reads CASSWTAPSNYEQYF.

As regards this clone: The read falls 3 residues short of the CDR3 end, and the missing part is taken from the germline J gene. This rearrangement joins TRBV2 to TRBJ2-2; D may be TRBD2 (6 bases). CDR1 is SNHLY, CDR2 FYNNEI, per germline. The CDR3 is 14 residues long. Trimming took 2 bases from V and 7 from J, leaving 11 bases between them. The covered CDR3 bases are TGTGCCAGCAGTGAACGCGGGGTAGACGGGGAG. Translated: CASSERGVDGE. The full CDR3 sequence reads CASSERGVDGELFF.

On this clone itself: The observed sequence ends 3 residues before the CDR3 terminus, with the missing tail filled in from the germline J gene. The genes are TRBV9 and TRBJ2-3, with 7 nucleotides matching TRBD1. V shed 8 bases and J 4 bases; nucleotides not matched to a gene: 10. Germline CDR1 and CDR2: SGDLS and YYNGEE. This CDR3 has 14 amino acids. The CDR3 is CASKGTAFADTQYF. The CDR3 bases that were read are TGTGCCAGTAAGGGGACAGCTTTTGCAGATACG.

For this clone: The read falls 3 residues short of the CDR3 end, and the missing part is taken from the germline J gene. This chain links TRBV19 with TRBJ1-1; D is possibly TRBD1 (6 bases). The CDR3 has 14 residues. CDR1 LNHDA and CDR2 SQIVND come from the germline V gene (reference sequence). The ends were cut back, 7 bases at V and 6 bases at J, with 18 bases in the middle. CDR3 sequence: CASTTKDSLSEAFF. The sequenced part of the CDR3 DNA is TGTGCCAGTACCACTAAGGACAGCCTCTCTGAA.

Notes on this clone: With the read ending 3 residues before the CDR3 end, the germline J gene is used to fill in that end. The genes are TRBV19 and TRBJ1-5, with 7 bases that match TRBD1. The CDR3 covers 15 residues. V gave up 7 bases and J gave up 1 base; unmatched junction bases: 7. CDR1 is LNHDA and CDR2 is SQIVND in the germline V gene (reference sequence). CDR3 residues: CASTLKGQSNQPQHF. Incomplete CDR3 DNA: TGTGCCAGTACCCTTAAGGGACAGAGCAATCAGCCC. Complete variable domain (other parts from reference TRBV19 and TRBJ1-5): DGGITQSPKYLFRKEGQNVTLSCEQNLNHDAMYWYRQDPGQGLRLIYYSQIVNDFQKGDIAEGYSVSREKKESFPLTVTSAQKNPTAFYLCASTLKGQSNQPQHFGDGTRLSIL.

Regarding this clone: Coverage ceases 3 residues before the CDR3 finishes, and the germline J gene fills in the end. The chain links TRBV5-1 to TRBJ2-3; TRBD2 agrees at 11 bases. The V segment lost 4 bases and the J segment 6 bases; nucleotides outside the gene matches: 7. Germline V lookup: CDR1 SGHRS, CDR2 YFSETQ. This CDR3 contains 15 residues. This CDR3 is CASSPGLAGGDTQYF. The DNA read from the CDR3 is TGCGCCAGCAGCCCAGGACTAGCGGGCGGGGATACG. The full variable domain, rest sourced from reference TRBV5-1 and TRBJ2-3, is KAGVTQTPRYLIKTRGQQVTLSCSPISGHRSVSWYQQTPGQGLQFLFEYFSETQRNKGNFPGRFSGRQFSNSRSEMNVSTLELGDSALYLCASSPGLAGGDTQYFGPGTRLTVL.

In the case of this clone: The DNA ends 3 residues before the CDR3 does, and the rest of the CDR3 is filled in from the germline J gene. The V gene is TRBV5-5, the J gene TRBJ1-1; 10 bases line up with TRBD1. With 4 bases clipped from V and 5 bases from J, the junction kept 5 bases outside the gene matches. The CDR3 is 14 amino acids. Germline-derived CDR1 and CDR2 are SGHKS and YYEKEE (reference sequence). The CDR3: CASSMVDRGTEAFF. Partial CDR3 DNA: TGTGCCAGCAGCATGGTGGACAGGGGGACTGAA.

Worth noting for this clone: The read terminates 3 residues ahead of where the CDR3 ends, so the germline J gene completes it. V is TRBV5-1 and J is TRBJ2-2; 10 bases match TRBD1. The CDR3 contains 15 residues. Germline V lookup: CDR1 SGHRS, CDR2 YFSETQ. J lost 6 bases, V lost 6 bases, and 8 bases had no gene match. CDR3: CASTDRGRTAGELFF. CDR3 DNA (partial): TGCGCCAGCACCGACAGGGGGCGAACCGCCGGGGAG.

As to this clone: The DNA ends 3 residues before the CDR3 does, and the rest of the CDR3 is filled in from the germline J gene. This chain connects TRBV28 to TRBJ2-3, with 8 bases lining up with TRBD1. Germline loops: CDR1 MDHEN, CDR2 SYDVKM. This CDR3 contains 14 residues. The V and J ends lost 8 bases and 4 bases, in that order; junction bases with no gene match: 8. CDR3 bases read: TGTGCCAGCGATAGACAGGGGACGGCAGATACG. Protein sequence: CASDRQGTADT. The complete CDR3 sequence is CASDRQGTADTQYF.

Turning to this clone: The read halts 3 residues ahead of the CDR3 end, with the missing end drawn from the germline J gene. This chain joins TRBV12-3 or TRBV12-4 and TRBJ1-1; TRBD1 agrees at 8 bases. The V segment lost 4 bases and the J segment 4 bases; nucleotides outside the gene matches: 5. CDR3 length: 14 amino acids. The covered CDR3 bases are TGTGCCAGCAGTTACAGGGGGGGTATCACTGAA. This translates into CASSYRGGITE. From start to end, the CDR3 is CASSYRGGITEAFF.

Points on this clone: The sequence runs out 3 residues before the end of the CDR3; the remainder is reconstructed from the germline J gene. The chain employs TRBV3-1 (or the pseudogene TRBV3-2) and TRBJ1-1; D perhaps matches TRBD1 (5 bases). The length of the CDR3 is 16 residues. V was clipped by 1 base and J by 0 bases, with 12 bases between them. Germline loops: CDR1 LGHDT, CDR2 YNNKEL (reference sequence). The CDR3 region is CASSQGRQGLNTEAFF. The part of the CDR3 DNA that was read is TGTGCCAGCAGCCAAGGTCGGCAGGGCCTGAACACTGAA.

As regards this clone: The read comes to an end 3 residues before the CDR3 does, leaving the germline J gene to fill in the end. The V call is TRBV4-2, the J call TRBJ1-2; a possible D gene is TRBD1 (6 bases). V lost 4 bases, J lost 1 base, and 19 bases lay in between. CDR1 is LGHNA, CDR2 YNFKEQ, per germline. The CDR3 sequence is 17 residues long. The CDR3 DNA, read in part, is TGTGCCAGCAGCCCACACCTACAGGGAGGGGTTAACTATGGC. Translating gives CASSPHLQGGVNYG. The whole CDR3 protein is CASSPHLQGGVNYGYTF.

Remarks on this clone: The sequence runs out 3 residues before the end of the CDR3; the remainder is reconstructed from the germline J gene. The chain is built from TRBV7-2 and TRBJ2-5; 10 bases align to TRBD2. V was clipped by 0 bases and J by 1 base; unmatched bases: 2. Germline V gene data show CDR1 as SGHTA and CDR2 as FQGNSA. This CDR3 has 16 residues. The sequenced part of the CDR3 DNA is TGTGCCAGCAGCTTAGCACTAGCGGGGATCCAAGAGACC. Translation gives CASSLALAGIQET. In full, the CDR3 reads CASSLALAGIQETQYF.

With respect to this clone: The read finishes 3 residues shy of the CDR3 end, and the germline J gene is used to complete it. The V and J genes are TRBV4-1 and TRBJ1-5; D is unresolved. With 2 bases removed from V and 2 bases from J, the gap between germline ends came to 19 bases. This CDR3 region has 18 residues. Germline loops: CDR1 MGHRA, CDR2 YSYEKL. The CDR3 sequence is CASSQSPVGGWGNQPQHF. CDR3 bases read: TGCGCCAGCAGCCAATCTCCGGTGGGCGGGTGGGGCAATCAGCCC.

Comments on this clone: Read coverage stops 3 residues before the CDR3 terminus; the germline J gene supplies the remainder. This chain uses TRBV2 with TRBJ2-2; no definite D call. Germline loops: CDR1 SNHLY, CDR2 FYNNEI. The CDR3 contains 13 residues. Trimming cost V 6 bases and J 4 bases, with 9 bases left between them. The CDR3 loop reads CASSNTSTGELFF. CDR3 bases read: TGTGCCAGCAGCAACACGAGCACCGGGGAG.

The CDR3 reads CASSLDKLAHNEQFF. The CDR3 DNA, read in part, is TGTGCCAGCAGCTTAGATAAACTAGCCCACAATGAG. This chain connects TRBV11-2 to TRBJ2-1, with D maybe TRBD2 (6 bases). The CDR3 extends 3 residues past the end of the read, so its final part is completed from the germline J gene. The V gene's germline CDR1 is SGHAT and CDR2 FQNNGV. V was trimmed by 0 bases and J by 5 bases, leaving 11 bases between them. This CDR3 is 15 amino acids long.

Concerning this clone: The CDR3 is cut off 3 residues early in the read; its end comes from the germline J gene. The chain employs TRBV6-1 and TRBJ1-2, with D maybe TRBD1 (6 bases). Germline CDR1 MNHNS, CDR2 SASEGT. The CDR3 is 17 amino acids. Between the trimmed V and J ends, which lost 2 bases and 4 bases, there was a span of 20 bases. The sequenced part of the CDR3 DNA is TGTGCCAGCAGTGAAAGTCTCGACAGGATCATCAGCTATGGC. Its protein is CASSESLDRIISYG. The entire CDR3 protein reads CASSESLDRIISYGYTF.

A word on this clone: The read ends 3 residues before the CDR3 terminus; that terminus is restored from the germline J gene. This chain uses TRBV7-9 with TRBJ2-1; TRBD1 matches at 8 bases. The CDR3 runs 15 residues. CDR1 is SEHNR, CDR2 FQNEAQ, per germline (reference sequence). Unmatched junction bases numbered 7, after V lost 1 base and J lost 8 bases. Incomplete CDR3 DNA: TGTGCCAGCAGCTTAGGGTGGACAGGGCTGGATGAG. Protein: CASSLGWTGLDE. The whole CDR3 sequence is CASSLGWTGLDEQFF.

The CDR3 reads CSARLRTGSYEQYF. CDR3 DNA, as far as it was read: TGCAGTGCTAGACTACGGACAGGGTCCTACGAG. The rearrangement links TRBV20-1 to TRBJ2-7; TRBD1 matches 8 bases. Coverage ceases 3 residues before the CDR3 finishes, and the germline J gene fills in the end. V dropped 2 bases and J dropped 1; count of bases not matched to a gene: 4. The V gene's germline CDR1 is DFQATT and CDR2 SNEGSKA (reference sequence). The CDR3 covers 14 residues.

On this clone itself: The read ends 3 residues before the CDR3 terminus; that terminus is restored from the germline J gene. The chain couples TRBV19 to TRBJ1-2, with D possibly TRBD1 on 5 matching bases. The germline V gene encodes CDR1 LNHDA and CDR2 SQIVND (reference sequence). CDR3 length equals 14 residues. CDR3 region: CASSIKGPLGGYTF. The DNA read from the CDR3 is TGTGCCAGTAGTATCAAGGGGCCCCTGGGCGGC.

About this clone itself: The read comes to an end 3 residues before the CDR3 does, leaving the germline J gene to fill in the end. This chain links TRBV19 with TRBJ2-7, with 10 nucleotides matching TRBD2. This CDR3 is 15 amino acids long. Germline CDR1 and CDR2: LNHDA and SQIVND (reference sequence). V shed 4 bases and J 3 bases; nucleotides not matched to a gene: 6. The DNA read from the CDR3 is TGTGCCAGTAGTACCGGGGCTAGCGGGAGCTACGAG. Its translation: CASSTGASGSYE. The CDR3 reads in full as CASSTGASGSYEQYF.

A word on this clone: The CDR3 end is not reached by the read, which stops 3 residues before it; the germline J gene fills it in. Other DNA variants within this sample encode the same CDR3. The chain has TRBV11-2 and TRBJ2-5; weak D call: TRBD2 (6 bases). The CDR3 covers 13 residues. Trimming removed 6 bases at V and 2 bases at J, with 10 bases between. The germline V gene has CDR1 SGHAT and CDR2 FQNNGV. The CDR3 DNA, read in part, is TGTGCCAGCAGACGGGGACTGCAAGAGACC. Its protein product is CASRRGLQET. The whole CDR3 is CASRRGLQETQYF.

In regard to this clone: The CDR3 end falls 3 residues outside the read, so it is completed with the germline J gene. The rearrangement uses TRBV20-1 and TRBJ2-5; 8 bases align to TRBD2. The length of the CDR3 is 15 residues. Germline V CDR1 and CDR2: DFQATT, SNEGSKA (reference sequence). After removal of 3 bases from V and 4 bases from J, the junction contained 10 bases not matched to a gene. The DNA read from the CDR3 is TGCAGTGCTAGGACGCCCAGCGGGGGAGGAGAGACC. This translates into CSARTPSGGGET. The whole CDR3 region reads CSARTPSGGGETQYF.

A note on this clone: Read data end 3 residues before the CDR3 end; the end is taken from the germline J gene. The gene calls are TRBV5-3 and TRBJ1-5, with D possibly matching TRBD1 (6 bases). TRBV5-3 is flagged as an ORF with uncertain function. V was shortened by 0 bases and J by 4 bases, with 8 bases between the two germline ends. The CDR3 spans 14 residues. The covered CDR3 bases are TGTGCCAGAAGCTTGGGGGGGCGGAATCAGCCC. Its protein is CARSLGGRNQP. In full, the CDR3 is CARSLGGRNQPQHF.

To note about this clone: The CDR3 end falls 3 residues outside the read, so it is completed with the germline J gene. The rearrangement joins TRBV19 to TRBJ1-1; D is undetermined. The germline V gene encodes CDR1 LNHDA and CDR2 SQIVND (reference sequence). This CDR3 is built from 14 residues. Trimming removed 3 bases from V and 3 bases from J, with 11 bases in between. The CDR3 DNA, read in part, is TGTGCCAGTAGTATGGAAGGGTGGGACACTGAA. Its translation is CASSMEGWDTE. The full-length CDR3 reads as CASSMEGWDTEAFF. Full variable domain (missing parts from reference TRBV19 and TRBJ1-1): DGGITQSPKYLFRKEGQNVTLSCEQNLNHDAMYWYRQDPGQGLRLIYYSQIVNDFQKGDIAEGYSVSREKKESFPLTVTSAQKNPTAFYLCASSMEGWDTEAFFGQGTRLTVV.

Concerning this clone itself: The read ends 3 residues before the CDR3 terminus; that terminus is restored from the germline J gene. V usage is TRBV7-9 and J usage is TRBJ2-2; perhaps TRBD1 as D (5 bases). V shed 4 bases and J shed 5 bases, with 8 bases lying between them. Germline lookup yields CDR1 SEHNR and CDR2 FQNEAQ (reference sequence). The CDR3 totals 13 residues. This chain's CDR3 is CASSSQGTGELFF. CDR3 bases read: TGTGCCAGCAGCTCCCAGGGTACCGGGGAG.

CDR3 bases read: TGTGCCAGCAGATCGGGGGGCCGGAGGACAGATACG. Translating gives CASRSGGRRTDT. The entire CDR3 protein reads CASRSGGRRTDTQYF. The chain recombines TRBV7-9 with TRBJ2-3; D is perhaps TRBD2 (7 bases). The read comes to an end 3 residues before the CDR3 does, leaving the germline J gene to fill in the end. In germline, CDR1 is SEHNR, CDR2 FQNEAQ (reference sequence). Trimming took 6 bases from V and 3 from J, leaving 16 bases between them. The CDR3 length is 15 residues.

On this clone: The read terminates 3 residues before the CDR3 end, so the remaining end is supplied by the germline J gene. This sequence joins TRBV19 and TRBJ1-5; D is perhaps TRBD1 (5 bases). The germline V gene has CDR1 LNHDA and CDR2 SQIVND (reference sequence). The CDR3 runs 16 residues. V lost 6 bases to trimming and J lost 4 bases, with 19 bases between them. The CDR3 reads CASRYARGGSNQPQHF. Partial CDR3 DNA: TGTGCCAGTAGATACGCCCGGGGGGGATCTAATCAGCCC.